This TCR beta chain was found in a study of lymphopenia after photon versus proton radiotherapy. Study conclusions and caveats: Survival link was tested only in deceased patients; proton benefit remains a possibility. Post-nadir diversity loss with photons came from oligoclonal expansion, particularly CD8+ Temra cells. Photon-treated patients lost naive T cells and TCR diversity; proton-treated stayed stable. A bigger post-nadir fall in TCR diversity correlated inversely with survival time in deceased patients.

This CDR3 comprises 14 residues. The ends lost 3 bases at V and 2 bases at J; junction bases unmatched: 3. Per the germline V gene, CDR1 is SGHRS and CDR2 is YFSETQ. In regard to this clone: Its specificity is unknown.

Measured with immunoSEQ multiplex PCR; TCRdb has only the in-frame clones, and not every one. The sample contains around 29,000 clones, over 75% of which appear only once. The sequenced sample was peripheral blood, obtained from a patient treated with proton-based radiotherapy. The receptor comes from a woman in her 70s with pancreatic cancer. V usage is TRBV5-1 and J usage is TRBJ2-3; 7 bases map to TRBD1. The CDR3 coding sequence is TGCGCCAGCAGCTGGGGACAGCACACAGATACGCAGTATTTT. Translating it yields CASSWGQHTDTQYF.